The TCR beta chain under discussion was sequenced for a study of cytomegalovirus exposure and HLA in healthy donors (dated by TCRdb to 2016 to 2017). A note on the overall study: In an earlier analysis of roughly 500 of the donors, under 300 Gb of sequence data and 90 million to 120 million unique TCR beta sequences from about 190 million T cells were reported. Around 320 gigabases of sequencing data and approximately 85 million unique TCR sequences were included in an early release covering under 650 HLA-typed donors. Of the roughly 400 genotyped donors, approximately 80% fell in the genetic ancestry cluster associated with self-reported Caucasian donors. The study aimed to test whether cataloging public T cell receptors could reveal signatures of past pathogen exposure. The T cell repertoires of some 670 subjects were profiled by immunosequencing and related to cytomegalovirus serostatus. In addition to the first cohort of 666 subjects, a separate validation cohort of approximately 130 different subjects was used. High-throughput TCR immunosequencing, statistical association of individual TCRs with disease status, and machine learning were combined to predict cytomegalovirus infection status. To study patterns of TCR occurrence, a later analysis re-analyzed previously published TCR beta repertoires from hundreds of donors and added high-resolution HLA genotyping. Rather than using new phenotypic data, the later analysis identified candidate immune exposures from TCR beta sequences and from how often those sequences occurred across donors. In an earlier analysis of over 550 of the donors, high-throughput TCR beta sequencing was used to judge whether each TCR beta V gene segment behaved as functional or pseudogenic. Donor age, sex, ethnicity and CMV serostatus were compiled alongside the repertoire data. A later genetic analysis took genome-wide SNP genotypes for about 55% of the 666 donors and used that subset as a discovery cohort. All discovery cohort repertoires had been generated using a single sequencing platform. Both class I and class II loci were covered by HLA typing, at four-digit resolution. Typing coverage varied by locus: roughly 629-640 donors for A, B, C, DRB1 and DQB1; approximately 500 for DQA1; more than 600 for DPA1; roughly 450 for DPB1. Four to six DR-DQ haplotypes were handled as single units for association and clustering, since linkage in the cohort was strong. Across roughly 420 genotyped donors of the cohort, an average of about 240,000 unique TCR beta nucleotide sequences per donor were sequenced, and roughly 17% of those sequences were non-productive. Results and caveats for the whole study, not just this receptor: When HLA alleles, especially DR and DQ, strongly co-occurred, attributing TCR associations to individual alleles was difficult. The only immune exposure information available for the cohort was CMV serostatus. In a later analysis, TCR association rates were found to vary across HLA loci, with the most associated TCRs seen for DRB1 alleles and the fewest for HLA-C alleles. A further reported finding was that TCR beta sequences accurately predicted the HLA-A and HLA-B alleles for most subjects in the first cohort. Several of the top co-occurrence clusters appeared to be linked to parvovirus B19, influenza, CMV and Epstein-Barr virus, according to a later analysis. A group of highly shared sequence variants was considered likely to be a technical artifact of the sequencing pipeline. Linkage disequilibrium might explain the correlated functional status among segregating V segments, but an unknown experimental factor could not be excluded. Because counts were too low, seventeen rarely observed V segments, including chromosome 9 orphons, were excluded from the earlier analysis of several hundred of the donors. In an earlier analysis of about 550 of the donors, most TCR beta V segments were observed in productive rearrangements about 90% or about 30% of the time, broadly matching IMGT annotations. Specific HLA alleles were associated with 16,951 TCR beta sequences at a false discovery rate of 0.05 in a later analysis. A few of the identified cytomegalovirus-associated TCR beta chains were confirmed in vitro to be specific for cytomegalovirus antigens. Most TCR sequences were seen in very few donors, while some public TCRs were found in many individuals. V-gene and J-gene trimming of TCR beta chains was associated with a missense DCLRE1C variant in a later genetic analysis, and the association was replicated in an independent cohort. In a later analysis, most CMV-associated TCR beta chains were found to appear HLA-restricted, with HLA associations seemingly driven largely by CMV exposure. In a later analysis, HLA-associated TCR beta chains were found to be more clonally expanded and to have lower generation probabilities than equally common non-associated chains. It was suggested by the authors that the approach could potentially be generalized to other disease states and immunological phenotypes. Because HLA typing was missing for some donors at each locus, association tests included only the typed subset. The classifier was reported to diagnose cytomegalovirus status with high specificity and sensitivity in both the original cohort and the validation cohort. A later genetic analysis reported fewer N-insertions in productive TCRs among donors in an Asian-associated ancestry cluster than the roughly 650-donor mean. In the study, about 150 TCR beta chains were listed as associated with cytomegalovirus. Because the 87-base-pair reads could not distinguish some IMGT-functional V segments, including TRBV6-2 and TRBV6-3, those segments were excluded. This cohort had only TCR beta chains sequenced, and the lack of alpha or paired-chain data limited which features could be detected. Sequencing depth was assumed to be roughly uniform across donors in the presence/absence analyses, though that assumption may not hold.

The cohort was made up of 666 healthy bone marrow donors. At the time of sampling, every cohort member was nominally healthy, though immune exposures that went unrecorded were likely present. The donor tested CMV seropositive and was one of the 289 seropositive cohort members. A peripheral blood sample was collected from each donor, and TCR beta sequencing was performed on peripheral blood mononuclear cells. Genomic DNA was extracted from the blood cell samples with the Qiagen DNeasy Blood Extraction Kit. This clone was found a few times. The antigen it recognizes is unknown. No much larger clone is present one base from it, and per-base qualities are unavailable. Library preparation employed the immunoSEQ multiplex PCR assay. The multiplex PCR relied on a mix of 60 forward primers for TCR Vbeta segments and 13 reverse primers for TCR Jbeta segments. The CDR3 region of rearranged TCR beta genes was amplified from genomic DNA by a multiplex PCR assay. The Illumina HiSeq System was used to sequence the amplified TCR beta libraries as 87-base-pair reads. In the source study's methods: Across the 700 or so repertoires, a later analysis counted some 81 million unique TCR beta chains, around 11 million of which were shared by at least two donors. A nearest-neighbor algorithm error-corrected the raw reads and collapsed the reads into unique sequences, merging closely related sequences to remove PCR and sequencing errors. CDR3 sequences were aligned to IMGT reference sequences to assign V, D and J gene segments. Each retained sequence needed at least a six-nucleotide match to both a V gene segment and a J gene segment. A rearrangement counted as productive if the CDR3 had no stop codons and remained in frame with V and J, and every other rearrangement counted as non-productive. Following IMGT convention, CDR3 was defined as the stretch from the second conserved V-encoded cysteine up to the conserved J-encoded phenylalanine. The earlier analysis of some 540 of the donors excluded any sequence lacking an unambiguous match to a single V gene segment. An earlier analysis of 500 to 700 of the donors classified V segments as functional when productive rearrangements were above 56.7% and as segregating when the standard deviation between donors was above 5%. To diagnose cytomegalovirus status from the catalog of TCR beta chain sequences, a statistical classification framework was built. In a later analysis, V and J genes were assigned by comparing TCR nucleotide sequences against IMGT/GENE-DB human TR gene sequences. The TCRdist pipeline was used in a later analysis to assign CDR3 sequences and most-parsimonious VDJ recombination scenarios. In a later analysis, each TCR beta chain was defined by its CDR3 amino acid sequence together with its V-gene family, and reads without a unique V-gene family were excluded. In a later analysis, 450 to 600 highly shared, low-generation-probability nucleotide sequences were removed to address suspected cross-contamination and a sequencing artifact. In a later analysis, a clonal expansion index for each public chain was calculated from normalized within-repertoire ranks of inferred template counts. In a later analysis, generation probabilities were computed with a VDJ recombination model fitted to out-of-frame rearrangements, and the resulting probabilities were checked against IGoR. In a later analysis, hypergeometric tests were used to score TCR-TCR, TCR-HLA and TCR-CMV co-occurrence, with a repertoire-size bias correction applied to TCR pairs. To estimate false discovery rates, a later analysis permuted the HLA or CMV assignments 20 times. In a later analysis, co-occurring TCRs were grouped with DBSCAN, and TCRdist sequence similarity was added when clustering was performed within HLA-allele-positive subsets. Repertoires with fewer than 30,000 or more than 120,000 public chains, plus five repertoires with anomalous nucleotide sharing, were excluded from co-occurrence clustering. In its TCRdb copy, this immuneACCESS table keeps in-frame sequences only and misses some clones. Where compared with another copy, unresolved V genes explain less than half of these, and the others have no known cause. D and trimming come from the DNA, and the V and J calls and clone size come from that table. Within this sample are around 120,000 clones, with 50% to 65% of them counted one time only. 3.5% to 4% of the sample is in the top ten clones.

The CDR3 sequence holds 13 residues, the cysteine and phenylalanine included. Of all the DNA, just the CDR3 is kept, 39 bases in frame from base 1. The junction shows trimming of 6 bases on V and 3 bases on J, plus 11 bases between the germline ends. CDR1 is given as ENHRY and CDR2 as SYGVKD, both from the germline V gene. The sequence came from a man aged 30 to 39 in good health and CMV-seropositive. Rearrangement joined TRBV10-3 to TRBJ2-5; TRBD1 is a possible D gene, resting on 6 matching bases. Sequenced sample: PBMCs. The sequence in DNA is TGTGCCATCAGAGGCTACAGGGAAGAGACCCAGTACTTC. It is translated as CAIRGYREETQYF.